The next 19 T cell receptor beta chains were all read from a single sample in a study of cytotoxic CD8 clonotypes in ibrutinib-treated CLL. Clones were read by immunoSEQ multiplex PCR, and TCRdb kept only the in-frame ones, dropping some. The data contain 35,000 to 40,000 clones, about two thirds of them singletons. The sequencing here drew on PBMCs, taken at disease progression, from a patient treated with ibrutinib. The source is a human donor with chronic lymphocytic leukemia.

The rearrangement uses TRBV20-1 and TRBJ2-7; the D is unclear. Trimming removed 6 bases from V and 1 base from J, with 7 bases in between. The CDR3 spans 11 residues. Germline CDR1 is DFQATT and CDR2 is SNEGSKA (reference sequence). For the CDR3, the DNA is TGCAGTGCATGGGATTCCTACGAGCAGTACTTC. Translation: CSAWDSYEQYF.

This clone turned up a few times. DNA of the CDR3: TGTGCCAGCAGCATCTCCCGGGGGCCCTACGAGCAGTACTTC. Translating it yields CASSISRGPYEQYF. The gene calls are TRBV7-9 and TRBJ2-7, with D possibly being TRBD1 or TRBD2 (6 bases each). V lost 5 bases and J lost 2, with 13 bases in between. The CDR3 totals 14 residues. Germline assignment: CDR1 SEHNR and CDR2 FQNEAQ (reference sequence).

V usage is TRBV5-1 and J usage is TRBJ2-1, with D uncertain. The ends were cut back, 4 bases at V and 4 bases at J, with 12 bases in the middle. Germline CDR1 reads SGHRS; CDR2 reads YFSETQ. This CDR3 has 14 amino acids. DNA of the CDR3: TGCGCCAGCAGCGCGGCCCTAGGGTACAATGAGCAGTTCTTC. It translates to CASSAALGYNEQFF.

V and J are TRBV2 and TRBJ2-2, with 7 bases lining up with TRBD1. From germline, CDR1 is SNHLY and CDR2 FYNNEI. The CDR3 runs to 15 residues. V was pared by 11 bases and J by 0 bases, with 9 bases of the junction left unmatched. CDR3 coding DNA: TGTGCCGGACGAACTACAGGGGCGAACACCGGGGAGCTGTTTTTT. It encodes CAGRTTGANTGELFF.

This chain connects TRBV7-9 to TRBJ1-2; maybe TRBD1 (6 bases). The germline V and J ends were trimmed by 2 bases and 6 bases, with 19 bases remaining between them. CDR1 and CDR2 from the germline V gene are SEHNR and FQNEAQ (reference sequence). CDR3 length equals 16 residues. This CDR3 reads CASSLLDADAGDGYTF. The CDR3 nucleotides are TGTGCCAGCAGCTTATTAGATGCGGACGCAGGGGATGGCTACACCTTC.

The chain uses TRBV11-2 and TRBJ1-1; the D is unclear. CDR1 and CDR2 from the germline V gene are SGHAT and FQNNGV. V lost 0 bases to trimming and J lost 11 bases, with 7 bases between them. This CDR3 has 11 residues. This chain's CDR3 is CASSLDRRAFF. CDR3 coding DNA: TGTGCCAGCAGCTTAGATCGGAGGGCTTTCTTT.

This clone was seen only once. The chain recombines TRBV5-1 with TRBJ1-1, with D possibly TRBD1 on 5 matching bases. This CDR3 spans 14 amino acids. Germline values: CDR1 SGHRS, CDR2 YFSETQ. V dropped 0 bases and J dropped 5 bases, with 11 bases sitting between them. The CDR3 here is CASSLVDTRTEAFF. The CDR3 DNA reads TGCGCCAGCAGCTTGGTGGACACAAGGACTGAAGCTTTCTTT.

This clone showed up just a few times. This CDR3 is CASSLEGRGIYEQYF. Here the CDR3 DNA reads TGTGCCAGCAGCTTGGAGGGGCGGGGTATATACGAGCAGTACTTC. The gene calls are TRBV6-1 and TRBJ2-7, with D perhaps matching TRBD2 (6 bases). V lost 6 bases, J lost 4 bases, and 19 bases lay in between. CDR1 is MNHNS, CDR2 SASEGT, per germline. This CDR3 spans 15 amino acids.

This clone was seen just once. The V gene is TRBV6-1, the J gene TRBJ1-4, with D possibly matching TRBD1 (6 bases). V was pared by 5 bases and J by 0 bases, with 10 bases between. CDR1 is MNHNS and CDR2 is SASEGT in the germline V gene. This CDR3 is 15 amino acids long. The CDR3 sequence: CASSPTGSTNEKLFF. As DNA, the CDR3 is TGTGCCAGCAGTCCAACAGGGTCAACTAATGAAAAACTGTTTTTT.

This clone was counted only a few times. The chain couples TRBV7-8 to TRBJ2-7; D gene ambiguous. Germline CDR1 is SGHVS and CDR2 is FQNEAQ. This CDR3 is 14 amino acids long. The V end lost 5 bases, the J end lost 0 bases, and 11 bases lay between the germline ends. CDR3 sequence: CASSPFSPSYEQYF. CDR3 DNA sequence: TGTGCCAGCAGCCCTTTTAGCCCCTCCTACGAGCAGTACTTC.

The chain couples TRBV6-5 to TRBJ1-2, with TRBD1 matching 9 bases. Germline V gene sequence: CDR1 MNHEY, CDR2 SVGAGI. V shed 0 bases and J 4 bases; nucleotides not matched to a gene: 0. The CDR3 contains 14 residues. The CDR3, as DNA: TGTGCCAGCAGTTACTCGGACAGGGGCTATGGCTACACCTTC. Translation: CASSYSDRGYGYTF.

This chain connects TRBV7-9 to TRBJ2-3; 9 nucleotides align to TRBD1. The V and J ends lost 4 bases and 7 bases, in that order; junction bases with no gene match: 12. Germline CDR1 is SEHNR and CDR2 is FQNEAQ (reference sequence). This CDR3 region has 16 residues. CDR3 nucleotide sequence: TGTGCCAGCAGCTCACCTTACAGGGGGCTACGCCATACGCAGTATTTT. This gives the protein CASSSPYRGLRHTQYF.

The gene calls are TRBV19 and TRBJ2-1; D might be TRBD1 (6 bases). The V end was cut by 9 bases, the J end by 9 bases, with 24 bases between. Germline V lookup: CDR1 LNHDA, CDR2 SQIVND (reference sequence). This CDR3 is built from 15 residues. DNA for the CDR3: TGTGCCAGCCACGACTCCAGGGGCGTCTGGGGTGAGCAGTTCTTC. Its translation: CASHDSRGVWGEQFF.

V is TRBV9 and J is TRBJ2-5, with a possible D match to TRBD2 (6 bases). The CDR3 sequence is 14 residues long. Trimming stripped 4 bases from V and 5 bases from J, with 15 bases between. Germline lookup yields CDR1 SGDLS and CDR2 YYNGEE. The CDR3 DNA sequence: TGTGCCAGCAGCCCGGGGACTCCTTGGGAGACCCAGTACTTC. It translates to CASSPGTPWETQYF.

In its sample, this clone was seen a few times. V is TRBV6-1 and J is TRBJ2-5; TRBD1 aligns across 7 bases. The CDR3 is 14 residues long. Per germline, CDR1 MNHNS and CDR2 SASEGT. The V and J ends lost 5 bases and 4 bases, in that order; junction bases with no gene match: 7. This CDR3 is CASSSQGYGETQYF. The CDR3 DNA is TGTGCCAGCAGTTCACAGGGGTACGGAGAGACCCAGTACTTC.

The gene calls are TRBV11-3 and TRBJ2-7; D uncertain. This CDR3 region has 12 residues. Germline assignment: CDR1 SGHNT and CDR2 YENEEA. V lost 5 bases, J lost 7 bases, and 12 bases lay in between. The CDR3 sequence: CASSPAVEEQYF. The CDR3, as DNA: TGTGCCAGCAGCCCGGCGGTGGAAGAGCAGTACTTC.

This clone has just a few counts. The chain is built from TRBV4-2 and TRBJ2-7, with 11 bases identical to TRBD2. V shed 0 bases and J 7 bases; nucleotides not matched to a gene: 8. Germline V gives CDR1 LGHNA, CDR2 YNFKEQ. This CDR3 is 16 amino acids long. CDR3 loop: CASSQEGSGGAWEQYF. CDR3 DNA: TGTGCCAGCAGCCAAGAGGGTAGCGGGGGGGCCTGGGAGCAGTACTTC.

This clone was counted between two and nine times. This chain uses TRBV6-6 with TRBJ2-7; tentatively, D is TRBD1 (6 bases). Between the trimmed V and J ends, which lost 7 bases and 4 bases, there was a span of 14 bases. Germline V gene data show CDR1 as MNHNY and CDR2 as SVGAGI (reference sequence). The CDR3 spans 13 residues. The CDR3 DNA reads TGTGCCAGCACCGGACGCGGACAGTACGAGCAGTACTTC. Amino acids: CASTGRGQYEQYF.

This clone was detected only once. V and J are TRBV27 and TRBJ2-3, with 9 bases fitting TRBD2. Germline-derived CDR1 and CDR2 are MNHEY and SMNVEV (reference sequence). The CDR3 extends over 16 amino acids. V was pared by 6 bases and J by 5 bases, with 12 bases of the junction left unmatched. The CDR3, as DNA: TGTGCCAGCAGAGAAACCGGGACTAGCCAGGGAGATACGCAGTATTTT. Encoded protein: CASRETGTSQGDTQYF.